This T cell receptor (beta chain) was sequenced in a study of T cell repertoires in cytomegalovirus infection. V gave up 5 bases and J gave up 1 base, with 11 bases separating them. This CDR3 region has 15 residues. CDR1 and CDR2 (germline): SGHTA, FQGNSA. This clonotype showed up many times. A single record per CDR3 protein comes from TCRdb applying MiXCR to the reads. The table includes 200,000 to 250,000 distinct CDR3 sequences, approximately 13% detected once. The receptor was isolated from a human donor in good health (CMV status not recorded). Some clones in this sample may be carry-over from other donors' samples. The V gene is TRBV7-2, the J gene TRBJ2-2; D is ambiguous. The source material was PBMCs. CDR3 nucleotide sequence: TGTGCCAGCAGCGCAAGCGTCTTGAACACCGGGGAGCTGTTTTTT. Its translation: CASSASVLNTGELFF.